This TCR beta chain was captured by sequencing in a study of cytotoxic CD8 clonotypes in ibrutinib-treated CLL. Looking at the study overall: After median about 5.5 years, roughly 14 stayed in remission, about 12 progressed; responses roughly 24 partial, 2 complete.

With sequencing, the targeted depth ranged from 1 in 200,000 to 1 in 1 million T cells. Sequencing was performed with immunoSEQ multiplex PCR; in TCRdb, only in-frame clones are kept and a portion is missing. This sample yields about 50,000 clones, of which over 60% are seen a single time; roughly 45% belongs to the top ten. The germline CDR1 and CDR2 sequences are SGHTA and FQGNSA. V shed 1 base and J shed 7 bases, with 14 bases lying between them. The CDR3 covers 14 residues. This clone has just a few counts. V usage is TRBV7-2 and J usage is TRBJ2-7, with D possibly TRBD2 on 5 matching bases. Sample: PBMCs, taken after 12 months of ibrutinib treatment. The TCR sequence derives from a human donor with chronic lymphocytic leukemia. CDR3 sequence (DNA): TGTGCCAGCAGCTTAGTAGGAGCCCCGGGGGAGCAGTACTTC. Residues: CASSLVGAPGEQYF.